The 25 T cell receptor beta chains listed next were all sequenced from one sample in a study of blood T cell repertoires in COVID-19. TCRdb's table, derived via immunoSEQ multiplex PCR, lists solely in-frame clones and lacks some. Among about 220,000 clones listed, roughly four fifths were seen once. What was sequenced was peripheral blood. Receptors were obtained from a woman in her 30s who had recovered from COVID-19.

The V call is TRBV28, the J call TRBJ2-7, with TRBD1 identical over 7 bases. The V segment lost 3 bases and the J segment 3 bases; nucleotides outside the gene matches: 8. The CDR3 length is 15 residues. Germline V gene sequence: CDR1 MDHEN, CDR2 SYDVKM. CDR3 nucleotide sequence: TGTGCCAGCAGTTTTTCGGGCAGGGGGATCTACGAGCAGTACTTC. Translation gives CASSFSGRGIYEQYF.

V and J are TRBV2 and TRBJ1-4; D remains ambiguous. The CDR3 consists of 15 residues. Trimming removed 0 bases at V and 7 bases at J, with 12 bases between. The germline CDR1 and CDR2 sequences are SNHLY and FYNNEI. The CDR3 nucleotides read TGTGCCAGCAGTGAAGCGCCAGGAGCGGGTGAAAAACTGTTTTTT. As protein: CASSEAPGAGEKLFF.

The V and J genes are TRBV30 and TRBJ1-6; D is possibly TRBD1 (5 bases). CDR1 and CDR2 (germline): GTSNPN, SVGIG (reference sequence). The CDR3 runs 14 residues. V lost 2 bases to trimming and J lost 7 bases, with 12 bases between them. The CDR3 loop is CAWSTGGGNSPLHF. The CDR3 DNA reads TGTGCCTGGAGTACTGGCGGGGGAAATTCACCCCTCCACTTT.

This clone has just one count. V and J are TRBV2 and TRBJ2-5; 8 bases align to TRBD2. The CDR3 covers 17 residues. Germline lookup yields CDR1 SNHLY and CDR2 FYNNEI. V shed 4 bases, J shed 4 bases, and the junction held 14 bases outside the gene matches. The CDR3 loop reads CASSGGPGRADGETQYF. The CDR3 DNA is TGTGCCAGCAGTGGCGGTCCCGGGAGGGCCGACGGAGAGACCCAGTACTTC. The variable domain in full, completed from reference TRBV2 and TRBJ2-5, reads EPEVTQTPSHQVTQMGQEVILRCVPISNHLYFYWYRQILGQKVEFLVSFYNNEISEKSEIFDDQFSVERPDGSNFTLKIRSTKLEDSAMYFCASSGGPGRADGETQYFGPGTRLLVL.

V gene TRBV28 combines with J gene TRBJ2-2; 7 positions match TRBD2. Germline loops: CDR1 MDHEN, CDR2 SYDVKM. This CDR3 is 16 amino acids long. V dropped 3 bases and J dropped 2; count of bases not matched to a gene: 6. The CDR3 DNA reads TGTGCCAGCAGTTTCCTAGCGGAGGGCAACACCGGGGAGCTGTTTTTT. Translated: CASSFLAEGNTGELFF.

The chain carries TRBV7-3 and TRBJ2-1; 13 bases fit TRBD2. There are 15 residues in the CDR3. CDR1 SGHTA and CDR2 FQGTGA come from the germline V gene. V trimming: 8 bases; J trimming: 8 bases; junction bases outside the gene matches: 9. CDR3 amino acids: CASGIGTSGTDEQFF. As DNA, the CDR3 is TGTGCCAGCGGAATCGGGACTAGCGGGACCGATGAGCAGTTCTTC.

This sequence joins TRBV2 and TRBJ2-7; TRBD1 aligns across 9 bases. CDR1 is SNHLY and CDR2 is FYNNEI in the germline V gene. V dropped 6 bases and J dropped 4; count of bases not matched to a gene: 4. The CDR3 consists of 13 residues. The CDR3 sequence: CASRGTGRYEQYF. Here the CDR3 DNA reads TGTGCCAGCAGGGGGACAGGGCGTTACGAGCAGTACTTC.

This chain joins TRBV7-2 and TRBJ2-3; the D gene is possibly TRBD2 (6 bases). CDR3 length: 13 amino acids. Germline V gene lookup returns CDR1 SGHTA and CDR2 FQGNSA. V shed 3 bases and J shed 4 bases, with 8 bases lying between them. The CDR3 protein is CASSFGGSDTQYF. CDR3 bases: TGTGCCAGCAGCTTCGGAGGGTCAGATACGCAGTATTTT. Full variable domain (rest looked up from reference TRBV7-2 and TRBJ2-3): GAGVSQSPSNKVTEKGKDVELRCDPISGHTALYWYRQSLGQGLEFLIYFQGNSAPDKSGLPSDRFSAERTGGSVSTLTIQRTQQEDSAVYLCASSFGGSDTQYFGPGTRLTVL.

This chain uses TRBV6-1 with TRBJ2-5; 10 bases map to TRBD2. Germline-derived CDR1 and CDR2 are MNHNS and SASEGT. CDR3 length: 19 residues. Losses at the gene ends were 2 bases for V and 5 bases for J; bases not matched to a gene: 17. The CDR3 DNA is TGTGCCAGCAGTGAAAGGGTTGCTAGCGGGAGTTTGGTCCGTGAGACCCAGTACTTC. Its translation is CASSERVASGSLVRETQYF.

The V and J genes are TRBV11-3 and TRBJ2-7; 8 nucleotides line up with TRBD2. Losses at the gene ends were 3 bases for V and 6 bases for J; bases not matched to a gene: 7. This CDR3 spans 14 amino acids. The germline gives CDR1 SGHNT, CDR2 YENEEA. Here the CDR3 reads CASSLSAGAGEQYF. CDR3 DNA sequence: TGTGCCAGCAGCTTGTCAGCGGGAGCGGGCGAGCAGTACTTC.

V gene TRBV11-2 combines with J gene TRBJ2-7; a weak D match, TRBD2 (5 bases). The CDR3 is 14 amino acids. Looked up from germline, CDR1 is SGHAT and CDR2 is FQNNGV. V gave up 2 bases and J gave up 4 bases, with 12 bases separating them. CDR3 residues: CASSLSSLAYEQYF. In DNA form, the CDR3 reads TGTGCCAGCAGCTTATCGAGTCTAGCTTACGAGCAGTACTTC.

V is TRBV7-8 and J is TRBJ2-3; TRBD2 aligns across 9 bases. CDR1 is SGHVS, CDR2 FQNEAQ, per germline. The CDR3 has 18 amino acids. Losses at the gene ends were 5 bases for V and 1 base for J; bases not matched to a gene: 13. CDR3 coding DNA: TGTGCCAGCAGCAGCCCTAGCGGGAACAGTGGGGGCACAGATACGCAGTATTTT. Translated, it gives CASSSPSGNSGGTDTQYF.

The chain uses TRBV6-5 and TRBJ1-1; unclear D gene. The length of the CDR3 is 15 residues. Trimming removed 2 bases at V and 0 bases at J, with 10 bases between. CDR1 MNHEY and CDR2 SVGAGI come from the germline V gene. The CDR3 here is CASSYPAGMNTEAFF. The CDR3 DNA is TGTGCCAGCAGTTACCCAGCGGGAATGAACACTGAAGCTTTCTTT.

This chain connects TRBV5-1 to TRBJ1-1; D is undetermined. CDR3 size: 13 residues. The V and J ends lost 0 bases and 1 base respectively, with 4 bases between them. Per the germline V gene, CDR1 is SGHRS and CDR2 is YFSETQ. CDR3 in amino acids: CASSLGGNTEAFF. The CDR3, as DNA: TGCGCCAGCAGCTTGGGAGGGAACACTGAAGCTTTCTTT. Complete variable domain (other parts from reference TRBV5-1 and TRBJ1-1): KAGVTQTPRYLIKTRGQQVTLSCSPISGHRSVSWYQQTPGQGLQFLFEYFSETQRNKGNFPGRFSGRQFSNSRSEMNVSTLELGDSALYLCASSLGGNTEAFFGQGTRLTVV.

Comments on this clone: Other nucleotide sequences in the sample specify the same CDR3. The CDR3 protein is CASSLGDRNYGYTF. The CDR3, as DNA: TGCGCCAGCAGCTTGGGGGACAGGAACTATGGCTACACCTTC. This rearrangement joins TRBV5-1 to TRBJ1-2; 8 positions agree with TRBD1. Germline V gives CDR1 SGHRS, CDR2 YFSETQ. Germline trimming cut 0 bases from V and 2 bases from J; bases unmatched to any gene: 0. The CDR3 covers 14 residues. Combining the CDR3 with reference TRBV5-1 and TRBJ1-2 gives the whole variable domain KAGVTQTPRYLIKTRGQQVTLSCSPISGHRSVSWYQQTPGQGLQFLFEYFSETQRNKGNFPGRFSGRQFSNSRSEMNVSTLELGDSALYLCASSLGDRNYGYTFGSGTRLTVV.

The chain combines TRBV6-5 with TRBJ2-3; the D is unclear. Germline CDR1 reads MNHEY; CDR2 reads SVGAGI. V lost 7 bases, J lost 5 bases, and 13 bases lay in between. The CDR3 extends over 13 amino acids. CDR3 sequence (DNA): TGTGCCAGCAAAATCTTCGGGTTAGATACGCAGTATTTT. It is translated as CASKIFGLDTQYF.

This chain uses TRBV7-6 with TRBJ2-1, with TRBD2 matching over 11 bases. Germline assignment: CDR1 SGHVS and CDR2 FNYEAQ. CDR3 size: 15 residues. The trim removed 5 bases at V and 7 bases at J, leaving 7 bases unmatched. The CDR3 reads CASSDLAGGFNEQFF. For the CDR3, the DNA is TGTGCCAGCAGCGACCTAGCGGGAGGATTTAATGAGCAGTTCTTC.

The V gene is TRBV5-4, the J gene TRBJ1-2; no definite D call. Per germline, CDR1 SGHNT and CDR2 YYREEE (reference sequence). Trimming took off 2 bases at V and 2 bases at J, with 10 bases between the two ends. This CDR3 has 14 residues. The CDR3: CASSFGSRNYGYTF. The CDR3, as DNA: TGTGCCAGCAGCTTCGGTTCTCGGAACTATGGCTACACCTTC.

This clone showed up just once. The J gene is TRBJ1-5, the V gene TRBV12-3 or TRBV12-4; possibly TRBD1 for D (5 bases). Trimming removed 5 bases at V and 2 bases at J, with 7 bases between. This CDR3 comprises 13 residues. For the CDR3, the DNA is TGTGCCAGCAGTCCCAGGGGCAATCAGCCCCAGCATTTT. Amino acid sequence: CASSPRGNQPQHF.

This clone has only a few counts. This sequence joins TRBV4-1 and TRBJ2-7; 9 bases map to TRBD2. The CDR3 runs to 15 residues. V lost 3 bases to trimming and J lost 0 bases; unmatched junction nucleotides: 3. In germline, CDR1 is MGHRA, CDR2 YSYEKL. CDR3 coding DNA: TGCGCCAGCAGCCACCTAGCGGGAACCTCCTACGAGCAGTACTTC. Its translation is CASSHLAGTSYEQYF.

The chain joins TRBV10-2 to TRBJ2-7; 11 bases line up with TRBD2. The CDR3 has 16 amino acids. V gave up 6 bases and J gave up 5 bases; unmatched junction bases: 12. Looked up from germline, CDR1 is WSHSY and CDR2 is SAAADI. The CDR3: CASSPGLAGRADEQYF. CDR3 in DNA: TGCGCCAGCAGCCCTGGACTAGCGGGCCGGGCTGACGAGCAGTACTTC.

The chain employs TRBV5-4 and TRBJ2-3, with D uncertain. The CDR3 spans 13 residues. The ends were cut back, 3 bases at V and 0 bases at J, with 5 bases in the middle. Per the germline V gene, CDR1 is SGHNT and CDR2 is YYREEE (reference sequence). The CDR3 nucleotides are TGTGCCAGCAGCTCCACTAGCACAGATACGCAGTATTTT. As protein: CASSSTSTDTQYF.

The V gene is TRBV7-9, the J gene TRBJ2-1, with 12 bases lining up with TRBD2. In germline, CDR1 is SEHNR, CDR2 FQNEAQ (reference sequence). The CDR3 runs to 17 residues. Losses at the gene ends were 4 bases for V and 7 bases for J; bases not matched to a gene: 11. The CDR3 loop is CASSSTVLTSGSNEQFF. CDR3 coding DNA: TGTGCCAGCAGCTCGACTGTTTTGACTAGCGGGAGTAATGAGCAGTTCTTC.

V is TRBV3-1 (or the pseudogene TRBV3-2) and J is TRBJ2-7; D is unclear. Germline values: CDR1 LGHDT, CDR2 YNNKEL (reference sequence). Deletions cut 4 bases from V and 1 base from J, with 5 bases between. The CDR3 is 12 residues long. CDR3 sequence reads: CASSRVSYEQYF. In DNA form, the CDR3 reads TGTGCCAGCAGCCGTGTATCCTACGAGCAGTACTTC.

This sequence joins TRBV2 and TRBJ1-3, with 9 bases fitting TRBD1. This CDR3 has 16 residues. Trimming cost V 7 bases and J 9 bases; bases outside gene matches: 16. Per the germline V gene, CDR1 is SNHLY and CDR2 is FYNNEI. The CDR3 spells CASNPRTGTGYLTIYF. Written as DNA, the CDR3 is TGTGCCAGCAACCCGCGGACTGGGACAGGGTATCTCACCATATATTTT.